Shown below are 16 T cell receptor beta chains from a single sample sequenced in a study of identical twins (dated by TCRdb to the mid-2010s). Receptor libraries were prepared by 5' RACE. TCRdb shows the sequencer as Illumina HiSeq 2000. The raw public data were reprocessed by TCRdb itself: fastp quality trimming at Q25, MiXCR clonotype calling, in-frame beta chains only. Rows with one shared CDR3 protein collapse into an entry with the most common genes and DNA. The sample table contains about 660,000 distinct CDR3 sequences; only one count was recorded for 8.5% to 9.5% of them. 0.75% to 1% of the sample belongs to the ten largest clones. The data were also submitted as part of a second study, on yellow fever vaccine responses in identical twins.

Specimen: PBMCs. These receptors all come from a young woman in good health.

This clonotype was seen many times. The rearrangement uses TRBV12-3 or TRBV12-4 and TRBJ2-7; D possibly corresponds to TRBD2 (6 bases). The V end lost 7 bases, the J end lost 0 bases, and 13 bases lay between the germline ends. There are 14 residues in the CDR3. CDR3 loop: CASTPRRDSYEQYF. Written as DNA, the CDR3 is TGTGCCAGCACCCCGAGGAGGGACTCCTACGAGCAGTACTTC.

This chain links TRBV29-1 with TRBJ2-3, with D uncertain. The germline CDR1 and CDR2 sequences are SQVTM and ANQGSEA. Trimming cost V 4 bases and J 0 bases, with 11 bases left between them. The CDR3 consists of 14 residues. The CDR3 nucleotides read TGCAGCGTTGCGGCGGATCCTAGCACAGATACGCAGTATTTT. This sequence encodes CSVAADPSTDTQYF.

This chain uses TRBV6-1 with TRBJ1-6; D gene uncertain. Germline CDR1 reads MNHNS; CDR2 reads SASEGT. Trimming took off 6 bases at V and 6 bases at J, with 12 bases between the two ends. The CDR3 is 14 residues long. CDR3 in DNA: TGTGCCAGCAGCGTTGTCCCGGTTAATTCACCCCTCCACTTT. It specifies CASSVVPVNSPLHF.

This clonotype has only a few counts. V and J are TRBV12-3 or TRBV12-4 and TRBJ2-4, with D tentatively TRBD2 (7 bases). CDR3 length equals 17 residues. Trimming removed 3 bases from V and 3 bases from J, with 18 bases in between. CDR3 DNA sequence: TGTGCCAGCAGTTTGGGGGCGGGGGCCTCGAGCAAAAACATTCAGTACTTC. Translated, it gives CASSLGAGASSKNIQYF.

The CDR3 DNA sequence: TGTGCCACCAGGGCGGGAACCGGGACAGATACGCAGTATTTT. This gives the protein CATRAGTGTDTQYF. The chain links TRBV15 to TRBJ2-3, with D tentatively TRBD2 (6 bases). The ends were cut back, 6 bases at V and 3 bases at J, with 13 bases in the middle. Germline loops: CDR1 LNHNV, CDR2 YYDKDF (reference sequence). The CDR3 covers 14 residues.

The chain employs TRBV27 and TRBJ2-1, with D hard to call. Deletions cut 5 bases from V and 2 bases from J, with 13 bases between. The CDR3 length is 15 residues. CDR1 and CDR2 (germline): MNHEY, SMNVEV (reference sequence). The CDR3 DNA reads as TGTGCCAGCAGTACCCGGACCGAAACCTACAATGAGCAGTTCTTC. Translation gives CASSTRTETYNEQFF.

This clonotype has a handful of counts. This chain uses TRBV6-1 with TRBJ1-2; D is possibly TRBD1 (6 bases). In germline, CDR1 is MNHNS, CDR2 SASEGT. V was clipped by 8 bases and J by 1 base, with 14 bases between them. The CDR3 is 14 amino acids. DNA of the CDR3: TGTGCCAGCCTGTCCACAGGGCTTAACTATGGCTACACCTTC. Protein product: CASLSTGLNYGYTF.

Written as DNA, the CDR3 is TGCAGCGTTGTCGGGGACAATCAGCCCCAGCATTTT. This sequence encodes CSVVGDNQPQHF. The rearrangement links TRBV29-1 to TRBJ1-5; D not resolved. The CDR3 consists of 12 residues. CDR1 is SQVTM, CDR2 ANQGSEA, per germline. Trimming cost V 4 bases and J 3 bases, with 7 bases left between them.

This clonotype was observed many times. The chain recombines TRBV6-2 or TRBV6-3 with TRBJ2-7; D unclear. Looked up from germline, CDR1 is MNHEY and CDR2 is SVGEGT. CDR3 length: 12 residues. The V gene lost 6 bases and the J gene lost 1 base, with 7 bases spanning the gap. The CDR3 region has the DNA TGTGCCAGCAGCCCACAATCCTACGAGCAGTACTTC. Its protein is CASSPQSYEQYF.

V usage is TRBV20-1 and J usage is TRBJ1-2; TRBD1 matches 8 bases. V trimming: 6 bases; J trimming: 5 bases; junction bases outside the gene matches: 8. This CDR3 comprises 13 residues. Germline loops: CDR1 DFQATT, CDR2 SNEGSKA (reference sequence). CDR3 DNA sequence: TGCAGTGCAGCGGGACAGGCTGAATATGGCTACACCTTC. The encoded protein is CSAAGQAEYGYTF.

This clonotype was counted many times. V is TRBV6-5 and J is TRBJ1-5; D remains unclear. Trimming pared 3 bases from V and 1 base from J, leaving 13 bases between. Germline V lookup: CDR1 MNHEY, CDR2 SVGAGI. This CDR3 contains 16 residues. The CDR3, as DNA: TGTGCCAGCAGTTATGACAATTGGGAGAGCAATCAGCCCCAGCATTTT. It specifies CASSYDNWESNQPQHF.

J is TRBJ2-7 and V is TRBV5-4; 9 bases map to TRBD2. This CDR3 has 15 amino acids. Germline values: CDR1 SGHNT, CDR2 YYREEE (reference sequence). The V gene end was trimmed by 3 bases and the J gene end by 4 bases; junction bases not matched to a gene: 8. The CDR3 here is CASSSRTSGYYEQYF. CDR3 nucleotide sequence: TGTGCCAGCAGCTCCCGAACTAGCGGGTATTACGAGCAGTACTTC. Full variable domain (outside the CDR3, taken from reference TRBV5-4 and TRBJ2-7): ETGVTQSPTHLIKTRGQQVTLRCSSQSGHNTVSWYQQALGQGPQFIFQYYREEENGRGNFPPRFSGLQFPNYSSELNVNALELDDSALYLCASSSRTSGYYEQYFGPGTRLTVT.

The gene calls are TRBV6-2 or TRBV6-3 and TRBJ2-1, with unresolved D. Germline CDR1 and CDR2: MNHEY and SVGEGT. This CDR3 has 12 amino acids. Deletions cut 4 bases from V and 6 bases from J, with 7 bases between. CDR3 in amino acids: CASSFQRNEQFF. The CDR3 bases are TGTGCCAGCAGTTTCCAGCGCAATGAGCAGTTCTTC.

The J gene is TRBJ2-3, the V gene TRBV20-1; tentatively, D is TRBD1 (6 bases). Looked up from germline, CDR1 is DFQATT and CDR2 is SNEGSKA (reference sequence). This CDR3 is built from 17 residues. V lost 0 bases and J 3 bases, leaving 19 bases between the germline ends. CDR3 nucleotides: TGCAGTGCTAGAGATTTTAGAGAACAGGGCGGGACAGATACGCAGTATTTT. Translated, it gives CSARDFREQGGTDTQYF.

This clonotype was seen repeatedly, ten times or more. The chain combines TRBV7-9 with TRBJ2-1; perhaps TRBD2 as D (5 bases). The CDR3 sequence is 17 residues long. The V gene lost 5 bases and the J gene lost 2 bases, with 19 bases spanning the gap. CDR1 and CDR2 from the germline V gene are SEHNR and FQNEAQ (reference sequence). Written as DNA, the CDR3 is TGTGCCAGCAGCCCCCCTAATGACTACACCCCCTACAATGAGCAGTTCTTC. Its protein product is CASSPPNDYTPYNEQFF.

The chain has TRBV3-1 and TRBJ1-4, with TRBD1 identical over 11 bases. The CDR3 is 17 residues long. Germline V gives CDR1 LGHDT, CDR2 YNNKEL (reference sequence). V lost 4 bases to trimming and J lost 3 bases; unmatched junction nucleotides: 7. DNA for the CDR3: TGTGCCAGCAGCCGACGGACAGGGGGCGTCCCTAATGAAAAACTGTTTTTT. This codes for CASSRRTGGVPNEKLFF.